This T cell receptor beta chain was recovered during a study of T cell changes during pregnancy in multiple sclerosis. Data came from immunoSEQ multiplex PCR; TCRdb stores just in-frame clones and leaves some out. The table has about 98,000 clones, about 92% seen once. The germline V gene encodes CDR1 SGHNT and CDR2 YENEEA. Trimming shortened V by 5 bases and J by 7 bases, and 23 bases separated the two germline ends. The CDR3 is made up of 17 amino acids. The source was peripheral blood, collected after pregnancy. This clonotype originated in a female donor in good health, enrolled as a control in a pregnancy study. The genes are TRBV11-3 and TRBJ2-2, with D possibly matching TRBD2 (6 bases). The CDR3, as DNA: TGTGCCAGCAGCATGAGCCTCTGGGACTCCGGGGACGGGGAGCTGTTTTTT. Protein sequence: CASSMSLWDSGDGELFF.